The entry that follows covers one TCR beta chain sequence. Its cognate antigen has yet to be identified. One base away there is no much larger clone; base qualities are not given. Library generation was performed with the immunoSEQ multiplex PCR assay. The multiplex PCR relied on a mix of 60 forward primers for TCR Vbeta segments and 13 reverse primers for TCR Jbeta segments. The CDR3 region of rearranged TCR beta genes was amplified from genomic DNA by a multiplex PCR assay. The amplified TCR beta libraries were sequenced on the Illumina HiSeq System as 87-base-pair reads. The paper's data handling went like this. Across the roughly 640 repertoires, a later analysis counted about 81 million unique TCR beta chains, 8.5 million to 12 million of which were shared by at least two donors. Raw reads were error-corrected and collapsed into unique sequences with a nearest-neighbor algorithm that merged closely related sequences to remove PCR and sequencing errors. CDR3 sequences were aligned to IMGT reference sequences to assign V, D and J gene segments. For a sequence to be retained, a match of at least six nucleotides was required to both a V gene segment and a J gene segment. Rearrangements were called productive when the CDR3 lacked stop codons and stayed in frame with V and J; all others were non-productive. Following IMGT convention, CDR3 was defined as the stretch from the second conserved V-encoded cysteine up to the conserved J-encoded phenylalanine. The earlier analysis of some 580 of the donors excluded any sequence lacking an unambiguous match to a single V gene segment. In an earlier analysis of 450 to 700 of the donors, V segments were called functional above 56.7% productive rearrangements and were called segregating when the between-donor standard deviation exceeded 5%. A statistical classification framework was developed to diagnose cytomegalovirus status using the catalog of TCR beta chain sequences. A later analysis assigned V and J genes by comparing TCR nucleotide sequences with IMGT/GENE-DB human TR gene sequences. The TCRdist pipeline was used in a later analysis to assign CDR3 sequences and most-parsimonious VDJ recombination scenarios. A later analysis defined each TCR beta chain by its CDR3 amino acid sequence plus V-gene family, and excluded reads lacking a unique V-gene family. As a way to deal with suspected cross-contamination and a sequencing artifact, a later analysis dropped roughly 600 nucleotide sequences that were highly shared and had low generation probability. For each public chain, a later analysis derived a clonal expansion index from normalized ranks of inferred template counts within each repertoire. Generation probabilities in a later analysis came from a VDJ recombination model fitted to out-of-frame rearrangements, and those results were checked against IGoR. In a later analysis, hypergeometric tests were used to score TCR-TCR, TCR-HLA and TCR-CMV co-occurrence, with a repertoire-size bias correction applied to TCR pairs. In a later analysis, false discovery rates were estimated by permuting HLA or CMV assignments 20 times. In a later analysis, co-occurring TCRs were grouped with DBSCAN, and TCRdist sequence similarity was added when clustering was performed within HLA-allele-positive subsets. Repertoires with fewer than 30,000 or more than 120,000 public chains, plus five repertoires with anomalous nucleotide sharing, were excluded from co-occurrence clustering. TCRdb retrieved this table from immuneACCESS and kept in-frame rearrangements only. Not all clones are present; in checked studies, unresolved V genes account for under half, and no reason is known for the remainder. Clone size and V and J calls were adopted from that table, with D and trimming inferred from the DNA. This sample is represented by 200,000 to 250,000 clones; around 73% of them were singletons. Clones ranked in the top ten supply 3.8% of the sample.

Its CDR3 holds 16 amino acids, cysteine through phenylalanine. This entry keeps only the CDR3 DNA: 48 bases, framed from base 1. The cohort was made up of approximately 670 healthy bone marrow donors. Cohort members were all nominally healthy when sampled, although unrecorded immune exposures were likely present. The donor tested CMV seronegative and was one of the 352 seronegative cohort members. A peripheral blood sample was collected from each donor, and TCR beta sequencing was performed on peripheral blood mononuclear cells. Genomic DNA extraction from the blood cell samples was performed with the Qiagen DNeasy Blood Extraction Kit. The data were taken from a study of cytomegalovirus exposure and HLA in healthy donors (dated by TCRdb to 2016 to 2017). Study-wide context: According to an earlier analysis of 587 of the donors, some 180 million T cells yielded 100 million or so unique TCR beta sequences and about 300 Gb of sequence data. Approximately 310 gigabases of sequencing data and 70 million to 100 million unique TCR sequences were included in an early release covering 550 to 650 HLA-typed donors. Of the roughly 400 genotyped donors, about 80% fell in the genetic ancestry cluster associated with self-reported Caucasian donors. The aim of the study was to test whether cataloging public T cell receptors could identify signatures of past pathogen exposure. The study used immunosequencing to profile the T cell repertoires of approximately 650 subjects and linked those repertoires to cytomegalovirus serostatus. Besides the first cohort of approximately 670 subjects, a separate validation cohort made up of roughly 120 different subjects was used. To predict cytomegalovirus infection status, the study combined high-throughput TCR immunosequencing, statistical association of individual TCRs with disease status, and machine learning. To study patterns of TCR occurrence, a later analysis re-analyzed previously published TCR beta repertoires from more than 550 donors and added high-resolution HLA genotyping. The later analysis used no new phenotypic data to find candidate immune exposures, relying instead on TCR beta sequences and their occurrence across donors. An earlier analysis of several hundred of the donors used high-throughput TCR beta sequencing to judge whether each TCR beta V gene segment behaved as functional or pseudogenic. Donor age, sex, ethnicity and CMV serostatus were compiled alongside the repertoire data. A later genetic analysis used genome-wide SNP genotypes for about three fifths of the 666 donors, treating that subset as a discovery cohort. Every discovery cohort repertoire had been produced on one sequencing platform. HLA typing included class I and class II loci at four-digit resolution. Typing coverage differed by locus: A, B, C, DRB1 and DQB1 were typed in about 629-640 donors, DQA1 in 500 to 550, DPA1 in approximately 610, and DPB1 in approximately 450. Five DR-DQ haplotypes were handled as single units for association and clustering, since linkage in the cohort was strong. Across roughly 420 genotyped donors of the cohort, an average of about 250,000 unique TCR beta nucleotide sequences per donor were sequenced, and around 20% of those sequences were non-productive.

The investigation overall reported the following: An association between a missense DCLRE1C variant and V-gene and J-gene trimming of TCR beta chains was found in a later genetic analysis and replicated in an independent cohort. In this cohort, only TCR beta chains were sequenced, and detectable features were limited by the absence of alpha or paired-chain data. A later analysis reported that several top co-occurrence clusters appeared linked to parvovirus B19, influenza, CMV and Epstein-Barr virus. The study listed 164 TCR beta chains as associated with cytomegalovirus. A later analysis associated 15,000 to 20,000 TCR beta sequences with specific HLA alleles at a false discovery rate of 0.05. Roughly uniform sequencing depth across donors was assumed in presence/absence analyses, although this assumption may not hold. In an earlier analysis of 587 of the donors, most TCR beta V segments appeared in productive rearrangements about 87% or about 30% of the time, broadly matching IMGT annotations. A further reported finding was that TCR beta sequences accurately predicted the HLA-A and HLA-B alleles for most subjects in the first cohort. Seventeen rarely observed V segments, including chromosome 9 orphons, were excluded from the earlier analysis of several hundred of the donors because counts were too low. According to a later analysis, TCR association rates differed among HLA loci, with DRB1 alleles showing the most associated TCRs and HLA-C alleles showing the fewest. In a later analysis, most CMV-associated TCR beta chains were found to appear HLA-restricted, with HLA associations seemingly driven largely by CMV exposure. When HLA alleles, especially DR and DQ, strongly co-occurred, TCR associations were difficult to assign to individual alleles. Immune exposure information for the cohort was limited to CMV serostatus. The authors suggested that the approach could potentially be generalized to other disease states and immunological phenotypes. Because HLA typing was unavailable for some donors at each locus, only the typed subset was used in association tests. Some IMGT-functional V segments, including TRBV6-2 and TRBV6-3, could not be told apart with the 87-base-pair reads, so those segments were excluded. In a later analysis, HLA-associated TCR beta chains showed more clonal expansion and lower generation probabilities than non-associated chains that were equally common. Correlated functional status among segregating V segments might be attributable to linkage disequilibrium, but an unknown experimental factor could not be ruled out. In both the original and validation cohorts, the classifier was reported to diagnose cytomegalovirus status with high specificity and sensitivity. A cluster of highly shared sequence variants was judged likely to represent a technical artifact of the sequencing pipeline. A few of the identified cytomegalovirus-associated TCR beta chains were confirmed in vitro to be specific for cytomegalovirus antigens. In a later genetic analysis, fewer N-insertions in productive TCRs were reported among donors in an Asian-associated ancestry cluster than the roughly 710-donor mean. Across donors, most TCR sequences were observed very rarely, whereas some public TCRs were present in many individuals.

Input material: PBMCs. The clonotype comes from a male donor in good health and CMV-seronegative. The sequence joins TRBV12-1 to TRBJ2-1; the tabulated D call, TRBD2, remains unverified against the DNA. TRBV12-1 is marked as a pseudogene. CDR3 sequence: CASSFVLAGDKNEQFF. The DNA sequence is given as TGTGCCAGCAGCTTTGTGCTAGCGGGAGACAAAAATGAGCAGTTCTTC.